The TCR beta chain under discussion was sequenced for a study of T-cell memory formation after mild COVID-19. TCRdb reanalysed the 5' RACE reads using MiXCR and keeps one entry per CDR3 protein. The sample includes around 120,000 distinct CDR3 sequences, roughly 15% of them seen just once. Study-level findings and limits: Clones that contracted from day 15 to 85 were balanced CD4/CD8, while later expanders leaned CD4+. Confirmation of SARS-CoV-2 specificity was lacking for second-wave clones peaking day 37. Some clones that responded turned up in pre-infection memory, which suggests that cross-reactive memory joined in. Shrinking CD4+ clones resided mostly in CM and EM, and CD8+ ones in EMRA.

This clonotype showed up just a few times. Its antigen is not known. The sequence was collected from an adult woman who had mild COVID-19 (a few samples of this study predate the infection). Cell type and time point are not known. Source material: PBMCs or a T cell subset sorted from them (not recorded which).

The CDR3 DNA reads as TGTGCCAGCAGCGTAGGGGACGCCGGCTACGAGCAGTACTTC. The encoded protein is CASSVGDAGYEQYF. The rearrangement uses TRBV9 and TRBJ2-7; D is possibly TRBD1 or TRBD2 (5 bases each). This CDR3 has 14 residues. Germline loops: CDR1 SGDLS, CDR2 YYNGEE. V lost 0 bases and J lost 3, with 10 bases in between.